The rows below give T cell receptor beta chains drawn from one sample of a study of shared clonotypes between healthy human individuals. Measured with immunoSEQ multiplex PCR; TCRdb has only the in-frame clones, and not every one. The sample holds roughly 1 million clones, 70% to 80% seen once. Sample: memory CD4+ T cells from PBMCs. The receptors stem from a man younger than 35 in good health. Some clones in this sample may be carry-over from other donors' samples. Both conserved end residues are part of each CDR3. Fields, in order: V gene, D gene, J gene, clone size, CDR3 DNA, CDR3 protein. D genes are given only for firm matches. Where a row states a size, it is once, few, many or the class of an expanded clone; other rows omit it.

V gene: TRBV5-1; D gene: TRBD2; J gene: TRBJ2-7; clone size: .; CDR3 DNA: TGCGCCAGCAGCTTAAGGACTAGCGGGAGTGTCACCTACGAGCAGTACTTC; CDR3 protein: CASSLRTSGSVTYEQYF
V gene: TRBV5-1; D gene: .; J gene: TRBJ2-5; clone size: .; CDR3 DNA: TGCGCCAGCAGCGGGGGGGAGACCCAGTACTTC; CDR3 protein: CASSGGETQYF
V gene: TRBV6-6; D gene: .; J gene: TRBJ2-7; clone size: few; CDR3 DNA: TGTGCCAGCACCATCGGACTTTCCTACGAGCAGTACTTC; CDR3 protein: CASTIGLSYEQYF
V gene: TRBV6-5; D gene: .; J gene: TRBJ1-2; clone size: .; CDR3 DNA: TGTGCCAGCACCATACAGGGTAGAGAGGGCTACACCTTC; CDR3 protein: CASTIQGREGYTF
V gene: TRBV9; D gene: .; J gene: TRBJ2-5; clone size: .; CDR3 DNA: TGTGCCAGCAGCGTTCCCCTACAGGGTACTCAAGAGACCCAGTACTTC; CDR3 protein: CASSVPLQGTQETQYF
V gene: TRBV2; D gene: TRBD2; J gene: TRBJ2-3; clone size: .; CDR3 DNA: TGTGCCAGCAGTGAGGACAGGACTAGCGGGATTTATTTT; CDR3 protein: CASSEDRTSGIYF
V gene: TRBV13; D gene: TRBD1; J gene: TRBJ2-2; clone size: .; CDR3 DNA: TGTGCCAGCAGCCTATGGGACAGGGATCCCGGGGAGCTGTTTTTT; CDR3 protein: CASSLWDRDPGELFF
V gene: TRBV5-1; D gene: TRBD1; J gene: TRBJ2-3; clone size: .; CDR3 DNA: TGCGCCAGCAGCGCCGGACAGGGGGGAATAGATACGCAGTATTTT; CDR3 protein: CASSAGQGGIDTQYF
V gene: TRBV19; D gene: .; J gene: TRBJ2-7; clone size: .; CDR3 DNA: TGTGCCAGTAGTGCCAGGACCGGGACCTACGAGCAGTACTTC; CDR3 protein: CASSARTGTYEQYF
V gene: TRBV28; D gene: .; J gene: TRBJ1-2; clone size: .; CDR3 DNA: TGTGCCAGCAGTTCGCCCCCCCGAGGGGACTATGGCTACACCTTC; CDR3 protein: CASSSPPRGDYGYTF
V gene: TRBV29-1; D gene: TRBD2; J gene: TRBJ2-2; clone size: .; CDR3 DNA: TGCAGCGTTGAAGCTAGCGGGAGGGAAAACACCGGGGAGCTGTTTTTT; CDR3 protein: CSVEASGRENTGELFF
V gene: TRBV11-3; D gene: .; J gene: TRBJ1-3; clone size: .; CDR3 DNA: TGTGCCAGCAGCTTAGTAGGGCAGGATGAAAACACCATATATTTT; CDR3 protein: CASSLVGQDENTIYF
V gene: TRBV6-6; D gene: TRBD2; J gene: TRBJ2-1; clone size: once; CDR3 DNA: TGTGCCAGCAGTTACCTAGCGGAGATCTACAATGAGCAGTTCTTC; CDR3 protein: CASSYLAEIYNEQFF
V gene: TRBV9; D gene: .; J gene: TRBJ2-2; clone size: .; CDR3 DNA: TGTGCCAGCAGCGTAGTTAGCGAGGTCGGGGAGCTGTTTTTT; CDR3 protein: CASSVVSEVGELFF
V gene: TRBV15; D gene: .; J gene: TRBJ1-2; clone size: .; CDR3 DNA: TGTGCCACCAGCAGAGATGGAGGGAGCTACACCTTC; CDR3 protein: CATSRDGGSYTF
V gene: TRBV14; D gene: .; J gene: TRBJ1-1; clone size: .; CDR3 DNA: TGTGCCAGCACCCCTAGGGGCAGGGGAACCTTAACTGAAGCTTTCTTT; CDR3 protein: CASTPRGRGTLTEAFF
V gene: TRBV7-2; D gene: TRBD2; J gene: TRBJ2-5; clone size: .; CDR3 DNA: TGTGCCAGCAGCATAATGGGACTAGTCCAAGAGACCCAGTACTTC; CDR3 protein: CASSIMGLVQETQYF
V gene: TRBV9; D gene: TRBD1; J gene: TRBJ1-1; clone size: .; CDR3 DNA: TGTGCCAGCAGCGTAGAGCCAGGGGGCCGCACTGAAGCTTTCTTT; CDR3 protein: CASSVEPGGRTEAFF
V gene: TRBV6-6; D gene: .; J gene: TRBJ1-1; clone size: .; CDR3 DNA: TGTGCCAGCAGTTACGTGGAGGGGAACACTGAAGCTTTCTTT; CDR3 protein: CASSYVEGNTEAFF
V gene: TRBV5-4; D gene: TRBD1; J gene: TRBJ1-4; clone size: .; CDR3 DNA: TGTGCCAGCAGCGCGGGACAGGGGGGAGAAAAACTGTTTTTT; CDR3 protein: CASSAGQGGEKLFF
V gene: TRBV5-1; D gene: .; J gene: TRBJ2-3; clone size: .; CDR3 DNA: TGCGCCAGCAGCACCATCCAGGGAGGAGGGGAGGATACGCAGTATTTT; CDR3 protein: CASSTIQGGGEDTQYF
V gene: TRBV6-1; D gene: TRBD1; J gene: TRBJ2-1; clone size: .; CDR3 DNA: TGTGCCAGCAGATTGACAGGGGTATTCTACAATGAGCAGTTCTTC; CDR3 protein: CASRLTGVFYNEQFF
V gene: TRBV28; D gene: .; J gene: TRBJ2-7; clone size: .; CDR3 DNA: TGTGCCAGCACCATGACAGGCCTCTACGAGCAGTACTTC; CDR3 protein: CASTMTGLYEQYF
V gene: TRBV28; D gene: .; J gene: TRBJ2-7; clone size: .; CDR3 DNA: TGTGCCAGCAGTTTACCGGGCCGGTACGAGCAGTACTTC; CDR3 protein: CASSLPGRYEQYF
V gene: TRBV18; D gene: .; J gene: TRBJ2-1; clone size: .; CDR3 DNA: TGTGCCAGCTCACCAGGCTTGGCAGTGGAGGACAATGAGCAGTTCTTC; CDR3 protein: CASSPGLAVEDNEQFF
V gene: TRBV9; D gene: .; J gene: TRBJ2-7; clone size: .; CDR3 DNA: TGTGCCAGCAGCGTGACCGGGACCAACGCCTACGAGCAGTACTTC; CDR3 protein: CASSVTGTNAYEQYF
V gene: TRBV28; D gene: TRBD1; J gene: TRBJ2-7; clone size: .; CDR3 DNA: TGTGCCAGCACCATAAATATTAGGACAGGGGCCTACGAGCAGTACTTC; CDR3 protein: CASTINIRTGAYEQYF
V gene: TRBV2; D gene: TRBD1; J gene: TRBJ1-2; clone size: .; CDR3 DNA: TGTGCCAGCAGCCCGACAGGGGACCCCTCTAACTATGGCTACACCTTC; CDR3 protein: CASSPTGDPSNYGYTF
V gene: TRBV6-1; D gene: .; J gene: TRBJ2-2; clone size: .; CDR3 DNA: TGTGCCAGCAGCGGCACCGGGGAGCTGTTTTTT; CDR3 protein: CASSGTGELFF
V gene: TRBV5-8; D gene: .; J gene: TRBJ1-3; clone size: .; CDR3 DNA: TGTGCCAGCAGCCGGTCGTCAGGAAACACCATATATTTT; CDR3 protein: CASSRSSGNTIYF
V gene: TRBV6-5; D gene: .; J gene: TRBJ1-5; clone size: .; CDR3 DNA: TGTGCCAGCAGTTACTCGAAACAGCGCAATCAGCCCCAGCATTTT; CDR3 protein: CASSYSKQRNQPQHF
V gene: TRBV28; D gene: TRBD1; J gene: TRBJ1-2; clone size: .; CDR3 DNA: TGTGCCAGCAGTAGAGACAGGGTGGGAGGCTACACCTTC; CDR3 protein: CASSRDRVGGYTF
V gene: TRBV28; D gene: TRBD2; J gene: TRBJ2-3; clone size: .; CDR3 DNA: TGTGCCAGCGACACGGGACTAGGGACTCTTTTTTCTAGCACAGATACGCAGTATTTT; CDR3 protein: CASDTGLGTLFSSTDTQYF
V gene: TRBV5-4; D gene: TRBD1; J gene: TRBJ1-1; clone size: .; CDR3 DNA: TGTGCCAGCAGCTGGGGGACAGGAGAAGCTTTCTTT; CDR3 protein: CASSWGTGEAFF
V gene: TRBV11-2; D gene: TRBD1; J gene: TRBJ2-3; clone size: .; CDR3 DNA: TGTGCCAGCAGTTTAAACAGGGGTACGCAGTATTTT; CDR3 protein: CASSLNRGTQYF
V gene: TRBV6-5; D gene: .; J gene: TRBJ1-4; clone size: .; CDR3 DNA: TGTGCCAGCAGTTCGTCAACGGGGATAAATGAAAAACTGTTTTTT; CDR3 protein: CASSSSTGINEKLFF
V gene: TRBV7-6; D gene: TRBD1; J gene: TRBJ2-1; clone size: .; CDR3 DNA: TGTGCCAGCAGCTCTTACAGGGGGAGGAATGAGCAGTTCTTC; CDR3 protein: CASSSYRGRNEQFF
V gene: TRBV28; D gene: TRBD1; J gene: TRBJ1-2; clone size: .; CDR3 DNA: TGTGCCAGCAGTCTCCGGGACAGATATGGCTACACCTTC; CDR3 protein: CASSLRDRYGYTF
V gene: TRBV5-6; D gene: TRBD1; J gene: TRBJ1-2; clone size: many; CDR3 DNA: TGTGCCAGCAGCCGGGACAGATCCTATGGCTACACCTTC; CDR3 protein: CASSRDRSYGYTF
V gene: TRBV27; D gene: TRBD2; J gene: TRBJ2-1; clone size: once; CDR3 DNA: TGTGCCAGCCTTTCCGGGACTAGCGGGTCTTACAATGAGCAGTTCTTC; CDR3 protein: CASLSGTSGSYNEQFF
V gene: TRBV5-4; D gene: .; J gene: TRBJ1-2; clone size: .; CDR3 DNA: TGTGCCAGCAGCCCGGCCGGGGTCGGCTACACCTTC; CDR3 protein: CASSPAGVGYTF
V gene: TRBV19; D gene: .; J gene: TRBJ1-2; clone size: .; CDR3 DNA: TGTGCCAGTCTTCTGACACCTAATACTAACTATGGCTACACCTTC; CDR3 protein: CASLLTPNTNYGYTF
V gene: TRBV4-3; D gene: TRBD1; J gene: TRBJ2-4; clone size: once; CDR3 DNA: TGCGCCAGCAGCCCCCGGACAGGGCTAGCCAAAAACATTCAGTACTTC; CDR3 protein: CASSPRTGLAKNIQYF
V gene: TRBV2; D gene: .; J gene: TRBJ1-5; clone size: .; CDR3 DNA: TGTGCCAGCGAAGACGGCTTTGGACCCCAGCATTTT; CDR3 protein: CASEDGFGPQHF
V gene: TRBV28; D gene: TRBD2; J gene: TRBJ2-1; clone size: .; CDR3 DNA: TGTGCCACCCGATCGACTAGCGGGAAAGTCTACAATGAGCAGTTCTTC; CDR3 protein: CATRSTSGKVYNEQFF
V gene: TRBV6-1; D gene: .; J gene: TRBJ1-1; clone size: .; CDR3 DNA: TGTGCCAGCAGTGAAACCGGGAACACTGAAGCTTTCTTT; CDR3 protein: CASSETGNTEAFF
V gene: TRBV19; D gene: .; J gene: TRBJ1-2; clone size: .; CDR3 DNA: TGTGCCAGTAGTCGGGGGAACTATGGCTACACCTTC; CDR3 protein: CASSRGNYGYTF